The source of this T cell receptor (beta chain) is a study of Ad26.COV2.S vaccination and SARS-CoV-2 variants. Study results and limitations: Researchers cautioned that TCR breadth and depth analyses may have underestimated total T cell responses.

Some clones are missing from TCRdb's copy, which holds only in-frame ones; the method was immunoSEQ multiplex PCR. The table has about 400,000 clones, around 89% seen once. Note on this clone: Antigen unknown. Within the sample, other DNA sequences also encode this same CDR3.

Treatment reported: around 19 received Ad26.COV2.S at low or high dose, single or two shots; about five received placebo; per-sample allocation not given. After the first vaccine or placebo injection, samples were drawn on day 63. The germline CDR1 and CDR2 sequences are LNHDA and SQIVND (reference sequence). The CDR3 consists of 14 residues. Trimming pared 1 base from V and 2 bases from J, leaving 7 bases between. The chain combines TRBV19 with TRBJ2-3; D ambiguous. The material was peripheral blood, obtained in a trial of Ad26.COV2.S vaccine versus placebo. The receptor comes from a person aged 18-65 years who received the Ad26.COV2.S COVID-19 vaccine or a placebo. CDR3 sequence: CASSIVGYTDTQYF. The CDR3 region has the DNA TGTGCCAGTAGTATAGTGGGCTACACAGATACGCAGTATTTT.